A selection of T cell receptor beta chains follows, all from one sample in a study of T cells in Graves' hyperthyroidism and ophthalmopathy. One entry per CDR3 protein, called by TCRdb with MiXCR from the multiplex PCR reads. This sample has approximately 610,000 distinct CDR3 sequences, with roughly 14% found just once. Sequencing used blood. Receptors originate from a woman aged 40-49 years with Graves' ophthalmopathy. Both conserved end residues are part of each CDR3.

J,V,CDR3
TRBJ1-1,TRBV27,CASSWQGASTEAFF
TRBJ2-2,TRBV3-1,CASSQDWWPTGELFF
TRBJ2-7,TRBV20-1,CSARLAGDSYEQYF
TRBJ2-7,TRBV12-3/TRBV12-4,CASGTPRERYEQYF
TRBJ1-2,TRBV19,CASSPPTTGGKGGYTF
TRBJ2-4,TRBV2,CASSLGGMNIQYF
TRBJ2-7,TRBV10-3,CAIMGSYEQYF
TRBJ1-5,TRBV19,CASSTITGLHQPQHF
TRBJ1-2,TRBV28,CASSSSGGYGYTF
TRBJ1-2,TRBV7-2,CASSARGFYGYTF
TRBJ1-1,TRBV20-1,CSATRGRTEAFF
TRBJ2-7,TRBV10-3,CAISENRGKPSYEQYF
TRBJ2-7,TRBV9,CASSAPGGADYEQYF
TRBJ2-5,TRBV28,CASSFPPRTSFEETQYF
TRBJ1-5,TRBV5-5,CASSWGGRGSNQPQHF
TRBJ2-5,TRBV28,CASSPTQGAGETQYF
TRBJ1-2,TRBV19,CASSAGQFPYGYIF
TRBJ1-1,TRBV6-2/TRBV6-3,CASRTRTGTTEAFF
TRBJ2-7,TRBV6-2/TRBV6-3,CASSYPQLGQDEQYF
TRBJ2-7,TRBV5-1,CATSAGNSEQYF
TRBJ2-5,TRBV7-2,CASGTNQETQYF
TRBJ2-2,TRBV6-4,CASSHSGLRGNTGELFF
TRBJ1-1,TRBV5-1,CASRWSPPGTGTPEAFF
TRBJ2-7,TRBV5-1,CASSSTSGLNYEQYF
TRBJ2-1,TRBV28,CASSPRGYNEQFF
TRBJ2-7,TRBV30,CAWSVAIGTYF
TRBJ2-2,TRBV7-7,CASSPTFSPTGELFF
TRBJ1-1,TRBV13,CASSLETPATHEAFF
TRBJ1-5,TRBV28,CASGTAGQPQHF
TRBJ2-2,TRBV3-1,CASSPRLYTGELFF
TRBJ2-3,TRBV6-2/TRBV6-3,CARPSRRGLAGPDTQYF
TRBJ2-7,TRBV18,CASSPRAGVFDEQYF
TRBJ1-1,TRBV29-1,CSGGAGSDTEAFF
TRBJ1-5,TRBV19,CASSSEIGSPTF
TRBJ1-5,TRBV6-5,CACVLACLSNQPQHF
TRBJ2-7,TRBV7-2,CASSLGGTGGGEQYF
TRBJ2-7,TRBV24-1,CATSDFRAHEQYF
TRBJ1-5,TRBV28,CASSDKTGGNQPQHF
TRBJ2-7,TRBV11-2,CASSRVGTASYEQYF
TRBJ1-2,TRBV6-1,CASRVQVVTF